The source of this T cell receptor beta chain is a study of CD8+CD57+ T cells in acquired aplastic anemia. The TCR beta profiling, which covered VDJ combination and CDR3 sequence, was carried out using genomic DNA as the template. One entry per CDR3 protein results from TCRdb running MiXCR on the reads. The table lists around 180,000 distinct CDR3 sequences, 60% to 70% of them singletons, with about 48% in the top ten. This CDR3 is 17 amino acids long. Germline V gene lookup returns CDR1 SGDLS and CDR2 YYNGEE. V lost 0 bases and J 8 bases, leaving 20 bases between the germline ends. The V gene is TRBV9, the J gene TRBJ1-4; D may be TRBD1 (6 bases). Sequenced material: sorted CD4+, CD8+, or CD8+CD57+ T cells (not recorded which) from PBMCs. The sequence came from a human donor in good health. DNA of the CDR3: TGTGCCAGCAGCGTAGAGGGCCGGACAGTGGCAGGGGAAAAACTGTTTTTT. The encoded protein is CASSVEGRTVAGEKLFF. Using reference TRBV9 and TRBJ1-4 for the parts outside the CDR3, the full variable domain is DSGVTQTPKHLITATGQRVTLRCSPRSGDLSVYWYQQSLDQGLQFLIQYYNGEERAKGNILERFSAQQFPDLHSELNLSSLELGDSALYFCASSVEGRTVAGEKLFFGSGTQLSVL.